There are a few counts of the clone carrying this T cell receptor beta chain. These data come from a study of blood T cell repertoires in COVID-19. The CDR3 totals 13 residues. V lost 0 bases to trimming and J lost 3 bases, with 6 bases between them. Germline CDR1 is MNHEY and CDR2 is SVGAGI. In the original workflow: Cell counts per sample came from amplifying reference gene primers. Some clones are missing from TCRdb's copy, which holds only in-frame ones; the method was immunoSEQ multiplex PCR. That table is the source of V, J and clone size, and D and trimming were worked out from the DNA. The sample lists a few hundred thousand clones; about 83% were seen once.

Sequencing input: peripheral blood. The chain is built from TRBV6-5 and TRBJ2-7; D is undetermined. This TCR was sampled from a woman aged 45-65 years with acute or convalescent COVID-19. The CDR3 sequence: CASSYSRSYEQYF. The CDR3 DNA is TGTGCCAGCAGTTACTCTCGCAGCTACGAGCAGTACTTC.